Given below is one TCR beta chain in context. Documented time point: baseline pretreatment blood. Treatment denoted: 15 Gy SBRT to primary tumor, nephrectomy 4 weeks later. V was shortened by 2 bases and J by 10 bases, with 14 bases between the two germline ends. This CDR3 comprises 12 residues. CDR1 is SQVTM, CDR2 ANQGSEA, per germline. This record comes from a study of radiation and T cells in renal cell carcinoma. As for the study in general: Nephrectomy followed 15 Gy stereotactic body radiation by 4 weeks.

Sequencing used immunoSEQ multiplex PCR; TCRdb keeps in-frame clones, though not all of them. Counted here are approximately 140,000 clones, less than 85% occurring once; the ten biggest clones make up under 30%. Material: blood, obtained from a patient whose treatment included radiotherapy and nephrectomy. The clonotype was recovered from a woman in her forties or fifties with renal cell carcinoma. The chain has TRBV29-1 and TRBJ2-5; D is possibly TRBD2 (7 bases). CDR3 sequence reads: CSVEPRGGDQYF. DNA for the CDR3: TGCAGCGTTGAACCTAGAGGGGGGGACCAGTACTTC. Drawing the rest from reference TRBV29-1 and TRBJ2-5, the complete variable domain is SAVISQKPSRDICQRGTSLTIQCQVDSQVTMMFWYRQQPGQSLTLIATANQGSEATYESGFVIDKFPISRPNLTFSTLTVSNMSPEDSSIYLCSVEPRGGDQYFGPGTRLLVL.